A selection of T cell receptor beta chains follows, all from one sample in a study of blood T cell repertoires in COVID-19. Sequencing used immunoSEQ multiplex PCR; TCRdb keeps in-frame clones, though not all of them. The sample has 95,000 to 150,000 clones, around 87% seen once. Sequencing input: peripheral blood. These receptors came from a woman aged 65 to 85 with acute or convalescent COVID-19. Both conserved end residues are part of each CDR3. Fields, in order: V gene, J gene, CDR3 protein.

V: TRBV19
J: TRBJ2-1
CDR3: CASSIQGAGNEQFF

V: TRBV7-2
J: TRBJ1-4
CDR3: CASSPQVSTNEKLFF

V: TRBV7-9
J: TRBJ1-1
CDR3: CASSRAGPGNTEAFF

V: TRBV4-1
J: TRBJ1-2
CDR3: CASSQTETGDYGYTF

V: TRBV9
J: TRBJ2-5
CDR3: CASSTDISGTQYF

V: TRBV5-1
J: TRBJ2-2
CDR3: CASSSLGGTGVTGELFF

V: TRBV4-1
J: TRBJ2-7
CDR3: CASSPGTEGYEQYF

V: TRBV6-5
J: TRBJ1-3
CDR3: CASSTEGVGNTIYF

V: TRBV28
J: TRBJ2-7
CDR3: CASSRPGLPRGEQYF

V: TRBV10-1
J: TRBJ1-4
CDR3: CATLTGGHEKLFF

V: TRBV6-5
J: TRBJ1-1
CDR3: CASRYGQGGPEAFF

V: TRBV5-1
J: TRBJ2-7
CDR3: CASSLRPTTGEGEQYF

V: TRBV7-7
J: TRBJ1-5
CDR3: CASSSAGDWNQPQHF

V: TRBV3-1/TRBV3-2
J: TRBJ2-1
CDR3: CASSQSTHPLYYNEQFF

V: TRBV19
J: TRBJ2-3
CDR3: CASSTQSRTGTDTQYF

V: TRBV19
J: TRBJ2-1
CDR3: CASSAGTDYNEQFF

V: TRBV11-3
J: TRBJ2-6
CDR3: CASSPRGPGVGANVLTF

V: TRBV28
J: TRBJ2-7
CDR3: CAGTGTSGGVYEQYF

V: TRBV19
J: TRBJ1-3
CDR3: CATGQTGNTIYF

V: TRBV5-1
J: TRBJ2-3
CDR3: CASSSQRGVITDTQYF

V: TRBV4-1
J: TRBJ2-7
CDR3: CASSPGPSYEQYF

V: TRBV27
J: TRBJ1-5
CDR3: CASSFRQGNQPQHF

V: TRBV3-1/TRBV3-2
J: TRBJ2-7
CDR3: CASSHGTSGGVYEQYF

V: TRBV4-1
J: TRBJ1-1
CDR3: CASSQETGVIAFF

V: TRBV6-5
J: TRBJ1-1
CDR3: CASSYQGEAFF

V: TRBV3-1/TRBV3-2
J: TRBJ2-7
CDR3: CASSLRQGLEQYF

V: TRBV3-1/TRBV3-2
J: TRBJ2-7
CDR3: CASSPTYEQYF

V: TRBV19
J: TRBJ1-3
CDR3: CASSIRIGKTQSGNTIYF

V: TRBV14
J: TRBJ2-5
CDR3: CASSQDRGTGKSQETQYF

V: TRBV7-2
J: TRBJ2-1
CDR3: CASSFSTRGTWYNEQFF

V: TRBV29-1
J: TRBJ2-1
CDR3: CSVETIRGASYNEQFF

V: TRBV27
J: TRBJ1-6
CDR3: CASSPQEGNNSPLHF

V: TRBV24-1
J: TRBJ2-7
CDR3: CATSAPGRGEQYF

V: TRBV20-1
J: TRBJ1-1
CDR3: CSAPTSTEAFF

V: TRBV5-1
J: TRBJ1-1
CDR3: CASRTQGTGSSEAFF

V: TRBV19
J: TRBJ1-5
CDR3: CASTMDRNSNQPQHF

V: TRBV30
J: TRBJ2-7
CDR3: CAWRGGRGSYEQYF

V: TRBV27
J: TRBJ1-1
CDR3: CASSLRRSGDTEAFF

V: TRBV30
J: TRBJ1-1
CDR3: CAWDSARNTEAFF

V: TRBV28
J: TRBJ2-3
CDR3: CASTRDRASDTQYF

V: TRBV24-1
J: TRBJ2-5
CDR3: CATSGILAGDKETQYF

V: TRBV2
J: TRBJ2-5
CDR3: CASSRLAGGETQYF

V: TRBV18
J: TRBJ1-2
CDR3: CASSPEQGGGYTF

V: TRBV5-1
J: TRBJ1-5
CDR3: CASSTDSNQPQHF

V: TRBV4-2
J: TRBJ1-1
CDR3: CASSHPIGRGTEAFF

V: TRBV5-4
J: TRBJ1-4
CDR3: CASSRPAGHVGTNEKLFF

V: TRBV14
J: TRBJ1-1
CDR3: CASSSGQVEAFF

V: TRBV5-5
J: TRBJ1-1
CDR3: CASSFVGGPNTEAFF

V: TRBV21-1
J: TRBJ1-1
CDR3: CASSTQIKGAMATEAFF

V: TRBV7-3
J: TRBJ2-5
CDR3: CASSPSGGHQETQYF